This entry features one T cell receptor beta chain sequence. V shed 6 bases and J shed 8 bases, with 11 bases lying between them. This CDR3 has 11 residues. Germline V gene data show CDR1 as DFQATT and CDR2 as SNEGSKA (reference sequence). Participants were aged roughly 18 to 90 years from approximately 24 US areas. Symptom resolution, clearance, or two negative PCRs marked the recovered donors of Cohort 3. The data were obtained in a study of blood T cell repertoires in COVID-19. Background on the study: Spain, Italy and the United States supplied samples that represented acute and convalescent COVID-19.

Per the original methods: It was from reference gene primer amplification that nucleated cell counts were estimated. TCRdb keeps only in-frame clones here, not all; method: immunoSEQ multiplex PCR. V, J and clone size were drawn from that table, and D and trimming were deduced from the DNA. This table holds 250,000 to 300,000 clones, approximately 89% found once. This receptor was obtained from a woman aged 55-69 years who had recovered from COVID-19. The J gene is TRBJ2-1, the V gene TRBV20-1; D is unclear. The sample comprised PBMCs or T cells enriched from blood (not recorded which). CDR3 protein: CSANLADEQFF. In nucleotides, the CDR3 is TGCAGTGCAAACTTAGCCGATGAGCAGTTCTTC.